This T cell receptor (beta chain) came from a study of Ad26.COV2.S vaccination and SARS-CoV-2 variants. Treatment described: about 20 received Ad26.COV2.S at low or high dose, single or two shots; a few received placebo; per-sample allocation not given. Collection of samples fell on day 63 after the first vaccine or placebo injection. The donor was a Boston adult aged 18-55 years. Assay: immunoSEQ multiplex PCR; the TCRdb copy retains only in-frame clones and omits some. The sample lists 320,000 or so clones; about nine tenths were seen once. Germline lookup yields CDR1 MNHEY and CDR2 SVGAGI. This CDR3 comprises 15 residues. With 4 bases removed from V and 0 bases from J, the gap between germline ends came to 7 bases.

This rearrangement joins TRBV6-5 to TRBJ2-6; D is uncertain. This receptor was identified in a person aged 18-65 years who received the Ad26.COV2.S COVID-19 vaccine or a placebo. Sequenced here: peripheral blood, sampled in a trial of Ad26.COV2.S vaccine versus placebo. As DNA, the CDR3 is TGTGCCAGCAGTTGGTGGGACTCTGGGGCCAACGTCCTGACTTTC. This translates into CASSWWDSGANVLTF.